Sequencing of this TCR beta chain was carried out in a study of CD8 T cells in ankylosing spondylitis. For this clonotype: Its specificity is unknown.

5'-RACE, quantitative and with molecular barcodes, yielded the TCR beta libraries. TCRdb reanalysed the 5' RACE reads using MiXCR and keeps one entry per CDR3 protein. This table has fewer than 250,000 distinct CDR3 sequences, 32% appearing once. Study-wide findings and caveats: Disease-associated clonotypes exhibited CD8+ identity and were relatively infrequent in peripheral blood.

The V gene's germline CDR1 is SQVTM and CDR2 ANQGSEA. V gave up 0 bases and J gave up 2 bases, with 3 bases separating them. CDR3 length equals 12 residues. The gene calls are TRBV29-1 and TRBJ2-3; D is undetermined. This receptor was identified in a male donor with ankylosing spondylitis or in good health (not recorded which). The sequencing sample was made of blood, either unsorted or a sorted T cell fraction (not recorded which). The CDR3 DNA sequence: TGCAGCGTTGAAGATGCCACAGATACGCAGTATTTT. Translating gives CSVEDATDTQYF.